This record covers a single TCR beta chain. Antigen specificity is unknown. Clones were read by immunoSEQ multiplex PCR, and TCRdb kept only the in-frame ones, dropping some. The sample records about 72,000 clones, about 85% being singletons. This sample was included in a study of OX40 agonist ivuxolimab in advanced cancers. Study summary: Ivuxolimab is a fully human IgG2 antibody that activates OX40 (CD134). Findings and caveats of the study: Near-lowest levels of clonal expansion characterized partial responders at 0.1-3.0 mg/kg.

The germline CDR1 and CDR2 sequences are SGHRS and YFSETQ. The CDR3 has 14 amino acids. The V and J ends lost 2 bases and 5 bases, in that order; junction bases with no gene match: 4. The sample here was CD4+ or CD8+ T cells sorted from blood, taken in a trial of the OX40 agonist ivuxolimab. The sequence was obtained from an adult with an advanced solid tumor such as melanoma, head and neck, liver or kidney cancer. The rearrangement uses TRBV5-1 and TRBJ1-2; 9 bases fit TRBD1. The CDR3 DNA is TGCGCCAGCAGCTTTTCCGGGACAGGGTATGGCTACACCTTC. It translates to CASSFSGTGYGYTF.